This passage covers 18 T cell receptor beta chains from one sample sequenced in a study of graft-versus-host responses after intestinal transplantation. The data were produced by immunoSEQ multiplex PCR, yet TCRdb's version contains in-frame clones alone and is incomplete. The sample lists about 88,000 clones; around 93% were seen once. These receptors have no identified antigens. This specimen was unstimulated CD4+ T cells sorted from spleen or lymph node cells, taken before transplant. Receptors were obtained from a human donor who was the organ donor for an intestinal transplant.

CDR3 DNA sequence: TGTGCCAGCAGCTTGTCTCCCGCGGGGCCGTACAATGAGCAGTTCTTC. The encoded protein is CASSLSPAGPYNEQFF. The chain uses TRBV5-5 and TRBJ2-1; possible D gene TRBD2, 6 bases. Germline V gene sequence: CDR1 SGHKS, CDR2 YYEKEE (reference sequence). The CDR3 has 16 amino acids. Between the trimmed V and J ends, which lost 1 base and 4 bases, there was a span of 15 bases. The full variable domain, rest sourced from reference TRBV5-5 and TRBJ2-1, is DAGVTQSPTHLIKTRGQQVTLRCSPISGHKSVSWYQQVLGQGPQFIFQYYEKEERGRGNFPDRFSARQFPNYSSELNVNALLLGDSALYLCASSLSPAGPYNEQFFGPGTRLTVL.

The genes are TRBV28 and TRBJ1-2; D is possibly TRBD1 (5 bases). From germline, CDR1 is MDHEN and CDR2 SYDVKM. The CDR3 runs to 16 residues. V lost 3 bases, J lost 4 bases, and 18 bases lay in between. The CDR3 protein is CASSFRDSKRIYGYTF. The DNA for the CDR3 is TGTGCCAGCAGTTTTAGAGACAGCAAAAGAATCTATGGCTACACCTTC.

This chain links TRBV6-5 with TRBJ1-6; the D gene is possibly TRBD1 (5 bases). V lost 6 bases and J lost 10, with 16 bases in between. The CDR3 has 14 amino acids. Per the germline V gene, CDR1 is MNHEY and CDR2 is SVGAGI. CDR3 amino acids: CASRPPGEESPLHF. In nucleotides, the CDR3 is TGTGCCAGCAGACCCCCGGGGGAGGAATCACCCCTCCACTTT.

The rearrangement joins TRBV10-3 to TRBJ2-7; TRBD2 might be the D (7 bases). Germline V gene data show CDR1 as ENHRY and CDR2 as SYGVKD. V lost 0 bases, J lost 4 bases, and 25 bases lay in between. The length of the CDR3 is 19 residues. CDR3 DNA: TGTGCCATCAGTGAGTCGACAGGTTGGGGAGGGCGGGCCCATTACGAGCAGTACTTC. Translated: CAISESTGWGGRAHYEQYF.

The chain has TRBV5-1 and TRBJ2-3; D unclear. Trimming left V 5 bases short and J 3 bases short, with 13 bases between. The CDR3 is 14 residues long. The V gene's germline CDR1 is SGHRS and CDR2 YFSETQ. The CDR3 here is CASRSAEGTDTQYF. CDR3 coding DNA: TGCGCCAGCAGAAGCGCCGAAGGAACAGATACGCAGTATTTT.

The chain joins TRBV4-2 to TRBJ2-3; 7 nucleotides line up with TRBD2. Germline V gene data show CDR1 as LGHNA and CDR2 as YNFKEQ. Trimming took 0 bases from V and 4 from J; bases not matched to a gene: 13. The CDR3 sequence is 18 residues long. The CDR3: CASSQDRLWGGRADTQYF. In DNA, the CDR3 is TGTGCCAGCAGCCAAGACCGTTTGTGGGGGGGGAGAGCAGATACGCAGTATTTT.

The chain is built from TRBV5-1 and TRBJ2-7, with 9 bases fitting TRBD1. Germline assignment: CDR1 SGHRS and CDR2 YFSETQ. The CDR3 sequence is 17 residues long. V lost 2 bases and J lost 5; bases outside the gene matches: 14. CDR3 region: CASSFGSPGQGAHEQYF. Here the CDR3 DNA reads TGCGCCAGCAGCTTCGGGTCCCCGGGACAGGGAGCCCACGAGCAGTACTTC.

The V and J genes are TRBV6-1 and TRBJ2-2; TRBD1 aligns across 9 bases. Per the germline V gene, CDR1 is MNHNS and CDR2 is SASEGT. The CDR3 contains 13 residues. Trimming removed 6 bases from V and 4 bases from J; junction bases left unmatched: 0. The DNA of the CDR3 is TGTGCCAGCAGGGGACAGGGCACCGGGGAGCTGTTTTTT. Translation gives CASRGQGTGELFF.

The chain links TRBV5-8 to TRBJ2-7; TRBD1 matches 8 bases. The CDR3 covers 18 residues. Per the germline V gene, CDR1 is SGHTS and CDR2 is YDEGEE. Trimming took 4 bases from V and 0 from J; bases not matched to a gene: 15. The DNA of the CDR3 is TGTGCCAGCAGCCGAGGACAGGGCCCCCAAATCCGCTCCTACGAGCAGTACTTC. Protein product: CASSRGQGPQIRSYEQYF.

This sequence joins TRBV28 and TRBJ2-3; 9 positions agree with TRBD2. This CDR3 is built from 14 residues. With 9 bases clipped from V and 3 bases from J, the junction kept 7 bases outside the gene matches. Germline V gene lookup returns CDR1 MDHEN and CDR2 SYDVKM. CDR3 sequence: CASVRAGGTDTQYF. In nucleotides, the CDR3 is TGTGCCAGTGTTAGGGCGGGAGGGACAGATACGCAGTATTTT.

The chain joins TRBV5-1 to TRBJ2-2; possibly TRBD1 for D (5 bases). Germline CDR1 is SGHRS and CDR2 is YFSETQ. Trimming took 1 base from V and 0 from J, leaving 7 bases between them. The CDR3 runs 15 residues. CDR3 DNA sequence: TGCGCCAGCAGCTTGTCAGGGACGAACACCGGGGAGCTGTTTTTT. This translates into CASSLSGTNTGELFF.

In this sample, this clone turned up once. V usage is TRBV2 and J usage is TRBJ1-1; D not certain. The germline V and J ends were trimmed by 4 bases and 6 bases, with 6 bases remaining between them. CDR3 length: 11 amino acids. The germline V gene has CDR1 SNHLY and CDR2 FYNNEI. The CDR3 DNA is TGTGCCAGCAGTGGGTACTCTGAAGCTTTCTTT. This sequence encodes CASSGYSEAFF. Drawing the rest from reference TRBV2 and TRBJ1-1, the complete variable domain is EPEVTQTPSHQVTQMGQEVILRCVPISNHLYFYWYRQILGQKVEFLVSFYNNEISEKSEIFDDQFSVERPDGSNFTLKIRSTKLEDSAMYFCASSGYSEAFFGQGTRLTVV.

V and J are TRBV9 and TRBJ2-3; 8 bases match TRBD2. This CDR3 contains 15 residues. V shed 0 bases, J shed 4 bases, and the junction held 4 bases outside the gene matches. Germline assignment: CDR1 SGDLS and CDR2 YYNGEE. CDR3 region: CASSVVAGISDTQYF. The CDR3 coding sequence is TGTGCCAGCAGCGTAGTAGCGGGGATATCAGATACGCAGTATTTT.

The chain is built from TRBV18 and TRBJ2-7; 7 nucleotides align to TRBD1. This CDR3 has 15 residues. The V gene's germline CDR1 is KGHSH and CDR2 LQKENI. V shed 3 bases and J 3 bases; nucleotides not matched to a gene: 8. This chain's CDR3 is CASSPFRDSLYEQYF. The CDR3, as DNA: TGTGCCAGCTCACCGTTCCGGGACAGCCTCTACGAGCAGTACTTC.

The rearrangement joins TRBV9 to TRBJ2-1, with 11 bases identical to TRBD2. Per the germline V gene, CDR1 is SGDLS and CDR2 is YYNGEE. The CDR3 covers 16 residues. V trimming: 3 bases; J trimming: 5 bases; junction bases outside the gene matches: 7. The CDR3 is CASSGALAGVNNEQFF. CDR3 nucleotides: TGTGCCAGCAGCGGAGCACTAGCGGGAGTTAACAATGAGCAGTTCTTC.

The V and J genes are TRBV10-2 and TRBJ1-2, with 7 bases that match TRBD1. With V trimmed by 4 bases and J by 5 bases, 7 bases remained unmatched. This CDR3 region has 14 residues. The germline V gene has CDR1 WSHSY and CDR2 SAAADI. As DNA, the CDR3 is TGCGCCAGCAGTGCTACAGGGGCTACGTATGGCTACACCTTC. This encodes CASSATGATYGYTF.

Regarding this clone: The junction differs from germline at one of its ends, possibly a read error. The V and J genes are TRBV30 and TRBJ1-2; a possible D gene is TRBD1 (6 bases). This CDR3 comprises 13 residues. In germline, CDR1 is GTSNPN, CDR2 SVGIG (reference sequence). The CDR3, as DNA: TGTGCCCGGATTGATGTGACAGGCGACGCTGGGGCCTTC. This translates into CARIDVTGDAGAF.

The CDR3 DNA reads TGCGCCAGCAGTCAAAAGGGGACTAGCTTCCCCTACGAGCAGTACTTC. Its protein product is CASSQKGTSFPYEQYF. This sequence joins TRBV23-1 and TRBJ2-7; 9 bases map to TRBD2. TRBV23-1 is an ORF; its function is uncertain. V dropped 2 bases and J dropped 2; count of bases not matched to a gene: 7. The CDR3 sequence is 16 residues long.